This T cell receptor (beta chain) was captured in a study of shared clonotypes between healthy human individuals. Overall study: Donor ages ranged 18 to 49 years: a couple of women, a few men.

Terminally differentiated effector memory CD45RA+ cells were excluded by CCR7 positive selection of CD45RO-negative cells. This CDR3 has 18 amino acids. Between the trimmed V and J ends, which lost 3 bases and 1 base, there was a span of 16 bases. Germline CDR1 SEHNR, CDR2 FQNEAQ (reference sequence). The study, taken as a whole, reports: Generally, estimated richness proved larger in naive subsets than it did in memory subsets.

TCRdb's table, derived via immunoSEQ multiplex PCR, lists solely in-frame clones and lacks some. In the table there are approximately 810,000 clones, over 90% of which are singletons. Worth noting for this clone: Its antigen is unidentified.

The sample comprised naive CD8+ T cells sorted from blood. The receptor's source is a man aged 25 to 40 in good health. The gene calls are TRBV7-9 and TRBJ2-6, with unresolved D. In DNA, the CDR3 is TGTGCCAGCAGCTTGAGTTCTCTAGGGAAGTCTGGGGCCAACGTCCTGACTTTC. This gives the protein CASSLSSLGKSGANVLTF.